Described below is a single TCR beta chain sequence and its context. Its target is not known. The sample belongs to a study of cytomegalovirus exposure and HLA in healthy donors. Study findings and constraints: The study dropped some indistinguishable V segments, TRBV6-2 and TRBV6-3 among them.

Germline loops: CDR1 LNHDA, CDR2 SQIVND (reference sequence). Trimming shortened V by 3 bases and J by 0 bases, and 11 bases separated the two germline ends. The CDR3 totals 15 residues. Amplification used 60 Vbeta primers and 13 Jbeta primers. Repertoires were generated with immunoSEQ multiplex PCR, while TCRdb's copy carries only in-frame clones and drops some. The sample comprises around 130,000 clones, 55% to 75% of which are singletons, and approximately 2.9% rests with the top ten. The sequencing input was PBMCs. This sequence joins TRBV19 and TRBJ1-2; D unclear. This TCR was sampled from a human donor in good health. DNA of the CDR3: TGTGCCAGTAGTATGCAGCCGACACCTAACTATGGCTACACCTTC. It codes for CASSMQPTPNYGYTF.